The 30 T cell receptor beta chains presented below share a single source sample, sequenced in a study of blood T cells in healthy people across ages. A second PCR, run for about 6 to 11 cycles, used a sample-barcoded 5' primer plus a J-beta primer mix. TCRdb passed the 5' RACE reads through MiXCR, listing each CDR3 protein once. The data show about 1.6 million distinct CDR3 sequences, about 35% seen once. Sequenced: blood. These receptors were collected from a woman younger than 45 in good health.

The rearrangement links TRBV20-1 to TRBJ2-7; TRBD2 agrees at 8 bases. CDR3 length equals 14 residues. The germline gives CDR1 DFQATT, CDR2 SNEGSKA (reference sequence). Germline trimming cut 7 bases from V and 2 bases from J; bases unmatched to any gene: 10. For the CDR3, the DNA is TGCAGTGTTAGCGGCGGGGGGAGGCCCTACGAGCAGTACTTC. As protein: CSVSGGGRPYEQYF.

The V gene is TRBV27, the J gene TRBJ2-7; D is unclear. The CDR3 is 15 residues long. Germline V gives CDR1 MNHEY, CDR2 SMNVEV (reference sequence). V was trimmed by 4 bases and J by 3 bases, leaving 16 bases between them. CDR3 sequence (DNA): TGTGCCAGCAGTTCCTCAGCGAGCTCCCACTACGAGCAGTACTTC. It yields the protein CASSSSASSHYEQYF.

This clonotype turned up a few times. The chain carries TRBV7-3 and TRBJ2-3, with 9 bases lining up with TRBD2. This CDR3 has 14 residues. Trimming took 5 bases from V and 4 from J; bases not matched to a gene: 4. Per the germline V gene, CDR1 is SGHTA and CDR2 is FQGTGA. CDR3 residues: CASSPSGRSDTQYF. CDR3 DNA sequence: TGTGCCAGCAGCCCCAGCGGGAGGTCAGATACGCAGTATTTT.

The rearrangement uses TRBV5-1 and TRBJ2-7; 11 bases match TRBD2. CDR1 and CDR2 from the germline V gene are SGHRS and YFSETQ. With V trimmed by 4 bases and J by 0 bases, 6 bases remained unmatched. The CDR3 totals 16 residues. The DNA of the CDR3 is TGCGCCAGCAGCCAAGTAGCGGGAGGGCCCTCCTACGAGCAGTACTTC. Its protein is CASSQVAGGPSYEQYF.

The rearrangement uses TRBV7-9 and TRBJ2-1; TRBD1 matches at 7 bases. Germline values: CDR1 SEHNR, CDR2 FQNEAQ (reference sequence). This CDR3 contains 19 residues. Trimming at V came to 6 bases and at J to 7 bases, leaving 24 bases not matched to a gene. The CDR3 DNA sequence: TGTGCCAGCAGGCCGCGCGCCGGTATTGTCCGTGACAGGGAAAATGAGCAGTTCTTC. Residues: CASRPRAGIVRDRENEQFF.

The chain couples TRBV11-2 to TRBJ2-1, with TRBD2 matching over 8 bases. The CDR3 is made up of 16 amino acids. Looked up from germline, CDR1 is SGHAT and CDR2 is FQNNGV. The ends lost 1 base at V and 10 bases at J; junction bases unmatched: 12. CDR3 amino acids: CASSLGPAGVFGEQFF. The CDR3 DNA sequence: TGTGCCAGCAGCTTAGGCCCAGCGGGAGTATTTGGAGAGCAGTTCTTC.

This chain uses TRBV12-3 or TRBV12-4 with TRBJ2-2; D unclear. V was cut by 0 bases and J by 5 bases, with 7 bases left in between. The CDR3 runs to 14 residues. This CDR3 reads CASSLAQVTGELFF. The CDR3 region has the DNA TGTGCCAGCAGTTTAGCGCAGGTGACCGGGGAGCTGTTTTTT.

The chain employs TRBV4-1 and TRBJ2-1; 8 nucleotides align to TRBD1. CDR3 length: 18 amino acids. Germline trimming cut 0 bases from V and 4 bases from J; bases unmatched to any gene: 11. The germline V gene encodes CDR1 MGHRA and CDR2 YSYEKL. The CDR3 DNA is TGCGCCAGCAGCCAAGATAACTCCTGGGACAGGTTTTACAATGAGCAGTTCTTC. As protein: CASSQDNSWDRFYNEQFF.

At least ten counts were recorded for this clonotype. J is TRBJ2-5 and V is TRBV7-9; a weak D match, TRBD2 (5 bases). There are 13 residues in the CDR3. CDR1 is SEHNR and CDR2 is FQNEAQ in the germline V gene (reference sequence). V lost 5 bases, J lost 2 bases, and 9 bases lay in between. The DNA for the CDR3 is TGTGCCAGCAGCCTGACTAAGCAAGAGACCCAGTACTTC. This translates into CASSLTKQETQYF.

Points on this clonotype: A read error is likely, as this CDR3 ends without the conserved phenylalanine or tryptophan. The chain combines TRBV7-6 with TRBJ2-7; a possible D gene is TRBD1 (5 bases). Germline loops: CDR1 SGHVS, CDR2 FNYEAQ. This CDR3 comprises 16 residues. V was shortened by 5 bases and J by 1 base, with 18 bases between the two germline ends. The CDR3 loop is CASSPNPTAGSYEQYL. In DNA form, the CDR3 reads TGTGCCAGCAGCCCCAATCCGACGGCAGGGTCCTACGAGCAGTACTTA.

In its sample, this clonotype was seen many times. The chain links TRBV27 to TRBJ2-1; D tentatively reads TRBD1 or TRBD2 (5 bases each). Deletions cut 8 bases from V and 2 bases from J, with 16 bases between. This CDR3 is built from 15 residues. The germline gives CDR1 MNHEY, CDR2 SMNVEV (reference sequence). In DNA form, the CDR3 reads TGTGCCAGCGTGATAAAACTGGGGGCCTACAATGAGCAGTTCTTC. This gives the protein CASVIKLGAYNEQFF.

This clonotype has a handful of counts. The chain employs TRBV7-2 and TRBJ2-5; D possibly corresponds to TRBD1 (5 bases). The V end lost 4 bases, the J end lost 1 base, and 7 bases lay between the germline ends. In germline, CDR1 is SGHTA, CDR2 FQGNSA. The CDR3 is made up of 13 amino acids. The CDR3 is CASSSQVQETQYF. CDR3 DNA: TGTGCCAGCAGCTCACAGGTCCAAGAGACCCAGTACTTC.

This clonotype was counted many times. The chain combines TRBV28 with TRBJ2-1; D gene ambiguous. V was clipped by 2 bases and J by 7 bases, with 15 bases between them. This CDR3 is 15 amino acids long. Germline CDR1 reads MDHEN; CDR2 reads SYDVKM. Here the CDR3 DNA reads TGTGCCAGCAGTTTAATGGACGGCCTTCTGAATGAGCAGTTCTTC. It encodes CASSLMDGLLNEQFF.

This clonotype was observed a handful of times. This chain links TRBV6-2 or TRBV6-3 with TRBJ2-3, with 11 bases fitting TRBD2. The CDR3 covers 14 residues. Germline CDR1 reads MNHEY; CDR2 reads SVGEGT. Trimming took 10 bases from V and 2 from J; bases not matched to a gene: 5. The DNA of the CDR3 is TGTGCCACAAGACTAGCGGGGACCACAGATACGCAGTATTTT. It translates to CATRLAGTTDTQYF.

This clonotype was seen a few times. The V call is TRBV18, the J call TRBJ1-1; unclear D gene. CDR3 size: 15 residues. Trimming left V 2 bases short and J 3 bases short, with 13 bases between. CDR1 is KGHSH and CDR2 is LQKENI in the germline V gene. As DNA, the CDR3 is TGTGCCAGCTCACCAACACCCGACCGGGACACTGAAGCTTTCTTT. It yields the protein CASSPTPDRDTEAFF.

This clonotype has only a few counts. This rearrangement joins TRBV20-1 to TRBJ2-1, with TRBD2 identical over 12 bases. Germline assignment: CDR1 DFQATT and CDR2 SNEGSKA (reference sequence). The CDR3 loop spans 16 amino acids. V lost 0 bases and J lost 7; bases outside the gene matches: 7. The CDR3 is CSARDPPSGRVNEQFF. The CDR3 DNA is TGCAGTGCTAGAGATCCCCCTAGCGGGAGGGTAAATGAGCAGTTCTTC.

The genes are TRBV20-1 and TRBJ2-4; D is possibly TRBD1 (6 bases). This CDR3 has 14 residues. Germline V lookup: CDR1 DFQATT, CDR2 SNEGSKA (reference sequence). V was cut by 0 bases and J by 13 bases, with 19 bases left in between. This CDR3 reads CSARDGGLPGEQYF. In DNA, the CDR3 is TGCAGTGCTAGAGATGGTGGTCTCCCAGGGGAGCAGTACTTC.

The CDR3 reads CASSQGVGGEQYF. The CDR3 DNA reads as TGTGCCAGCAGCCAAGGAGTGGGGGGCGAGCAGTACTTC. The gene calls are TRBV3-1 and TRBJ2-4; TRBD2 might be the D (6 bases). The J call may be mistaken, given a closer DNA end match to TRBJ2-7. In germline, CDR1 is LGHDT, CDR2 YNNKEL (reference sequence). The CDR3 runs to 13 residues.

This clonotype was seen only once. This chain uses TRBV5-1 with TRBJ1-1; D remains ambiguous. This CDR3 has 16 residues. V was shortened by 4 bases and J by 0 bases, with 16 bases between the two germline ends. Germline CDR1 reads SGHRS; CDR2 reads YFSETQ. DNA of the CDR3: TGCGCCAGCAGCCTCTTAGGAGACACCATGAACACTGAAGCTTTCTTT. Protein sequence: CASSLLGDTMNTEAFF.

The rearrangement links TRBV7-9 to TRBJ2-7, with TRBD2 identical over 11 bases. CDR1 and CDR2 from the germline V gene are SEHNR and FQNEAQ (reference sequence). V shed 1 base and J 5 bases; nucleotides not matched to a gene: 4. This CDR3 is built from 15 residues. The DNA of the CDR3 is TGTGCCAGCAGCTTAGTAGCGGGAGGGATCCACGAGCAGTACTTC. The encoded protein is CASSLVAGGIHEQYF.

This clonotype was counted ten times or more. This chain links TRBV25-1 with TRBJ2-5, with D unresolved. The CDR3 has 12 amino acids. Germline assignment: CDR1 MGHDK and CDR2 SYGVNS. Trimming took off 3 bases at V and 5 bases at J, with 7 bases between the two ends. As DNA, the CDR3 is TGTGCCAGCAGTGACGTGAGGGAGACCCAGTACTTC. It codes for CASSDVRETQYF.

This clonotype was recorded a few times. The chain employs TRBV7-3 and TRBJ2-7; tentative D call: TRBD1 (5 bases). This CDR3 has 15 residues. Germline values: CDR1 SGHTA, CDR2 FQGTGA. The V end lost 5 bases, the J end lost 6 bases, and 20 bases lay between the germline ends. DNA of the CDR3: TGTGCCAGCAGCCCGGCCCCCGACAGCAGGGCCGAGCAGTACTTC. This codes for CASSPAPDSRAEQYF.

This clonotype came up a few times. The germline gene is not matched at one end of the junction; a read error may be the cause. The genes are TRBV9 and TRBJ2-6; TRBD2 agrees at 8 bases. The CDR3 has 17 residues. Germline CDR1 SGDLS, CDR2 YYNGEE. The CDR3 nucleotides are TGTGCCAGCAGCGTAGATCCGGGGGGGGCTGGGACCAACGTCCTGACTTTC. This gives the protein CASSVDPGGAGTNVLTF.

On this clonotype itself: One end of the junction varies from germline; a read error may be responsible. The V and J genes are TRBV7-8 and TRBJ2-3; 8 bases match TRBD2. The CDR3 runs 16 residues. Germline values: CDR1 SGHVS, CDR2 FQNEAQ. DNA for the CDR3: TGTGTCAGCAGCTTAGGTGTTGCGACTAGCGCAGATACGCAGTATTTT. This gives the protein CVSSLGVATSADTQYF.

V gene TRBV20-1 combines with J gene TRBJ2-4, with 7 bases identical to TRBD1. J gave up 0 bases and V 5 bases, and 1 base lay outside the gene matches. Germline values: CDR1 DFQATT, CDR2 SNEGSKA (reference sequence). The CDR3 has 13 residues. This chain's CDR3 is CSAAGGAKNIQYF. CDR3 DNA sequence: TGCAGTGCTGCAGGGGGAGCCAAAAACATTCAGTACTTC.

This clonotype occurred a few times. Here the CDR3 reads CASSFPAGTADYGYTF. The DNA of the CDR3 is TGTGCCAGCAGTTTCCCTGCCGGCACCGCTGACTATGGCTACACCTTC. The rearrangement uses TRBV28 and TRBJ1-2; D is undetermined. V dropped 3 bases and J dropped 3 bases, with 17 bases sitting between them. The CDR3 extends over 16 amino acids. From germline, CDR1 is MDHEN and CDR2 SYDVKM.

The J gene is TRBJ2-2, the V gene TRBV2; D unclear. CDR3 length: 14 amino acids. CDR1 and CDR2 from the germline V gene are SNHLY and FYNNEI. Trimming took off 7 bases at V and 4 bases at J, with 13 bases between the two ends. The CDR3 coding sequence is TGTGCCAGCAAAGAGGAAATGAGCACCGGGGAGCTGTTTTTT. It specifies CASKEEMSTGELFF.

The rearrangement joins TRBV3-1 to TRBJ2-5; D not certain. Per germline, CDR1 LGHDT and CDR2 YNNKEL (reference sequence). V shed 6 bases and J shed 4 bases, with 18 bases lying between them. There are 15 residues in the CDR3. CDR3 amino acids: CASSLLGSGLETQYF. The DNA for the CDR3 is TGTGCCAGCAGTTTGCTCGGGTCCGGGCTAGAGACCCAGTACTTC.

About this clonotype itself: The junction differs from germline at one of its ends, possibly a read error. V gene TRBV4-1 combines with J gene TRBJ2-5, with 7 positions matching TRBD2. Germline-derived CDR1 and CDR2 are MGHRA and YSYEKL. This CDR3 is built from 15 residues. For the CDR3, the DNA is TGCGCCAGCGGCCAGACCGGGACTACTCAAGAGACCCAGTACTTC. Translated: CASGQTGTTQETQYF.

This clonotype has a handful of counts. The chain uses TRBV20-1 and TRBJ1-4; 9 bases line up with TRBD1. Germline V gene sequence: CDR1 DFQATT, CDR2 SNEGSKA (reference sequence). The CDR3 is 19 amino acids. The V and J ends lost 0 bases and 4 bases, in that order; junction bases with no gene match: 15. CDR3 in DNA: TGCAGTGCTAGAGATCCCGGGACAGGGAACCCCTATTATAATGAAAAACTGTTTTTT. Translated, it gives CSARDPGTGNPYYNEKLFF.